This T cell receptor (beta chain) stems from a study of T cell repertoires in cytomegalovirus infection. Study at large: Researchers turned to recently identified HLA-C-restricted CMV epitopes as well as well-studied HLA-B-restricted ones. Matching HLA type and CMV infection were both indicated by public TCR beta signatures. Study-wide findings and caveats: Identification of carriers of CMV plus the relevant HLA was performed using cumulative public TCR beta family frequency. The response measured ex vivo was dominated by TCR beta clonotypes (HLA-C-restricted and CMV-specific).

TCRdb passed the reads through MiXCR, listing each CDR3 protein once. Of more than 250,000 distinct CDR3 sequences listed, just under 25% were seen once; the top ten hold about an eighth. This clonotype was observed a few times. As yet, its antigen is unknown. With 0 bases removed from V and 11 bases from J, the gap between germline ends came to 13 bases. CDR1 is SGHTA and CDR2 is FQGNSA in the germline V gene. The CDR3 has 13 residues. Sequenced here: cultured PBMCs, sampled from culture after CMV antigen stimulation. The chain carries TRBV7-2 and TRBJ1-1; D may be TRBD1 (6 bases). This TCR derives from a human donor in good health (CMV status not recorded). Some clones in this sample may be carry-over from other donors' samples. This CDR3 reads CASSLASGQSAFF. The CDR3, as DNA: TGTGCCAGCAGCTTAGCGTCAGGACAGTCGGCTTTCTTT.